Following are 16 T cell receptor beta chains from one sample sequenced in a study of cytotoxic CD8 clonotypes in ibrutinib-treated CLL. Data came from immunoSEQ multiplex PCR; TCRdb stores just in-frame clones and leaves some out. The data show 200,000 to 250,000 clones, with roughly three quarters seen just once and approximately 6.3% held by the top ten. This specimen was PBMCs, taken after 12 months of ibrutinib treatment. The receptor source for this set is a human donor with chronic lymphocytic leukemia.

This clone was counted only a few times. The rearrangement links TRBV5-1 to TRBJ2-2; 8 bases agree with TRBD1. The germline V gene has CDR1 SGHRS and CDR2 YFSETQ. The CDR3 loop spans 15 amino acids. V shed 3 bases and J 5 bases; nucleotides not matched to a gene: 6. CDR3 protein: CASSSQGGVTGELFF. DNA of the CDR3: TGCGCCAGCAGCTCACAGGGGGGAGTGACCGGGGAGCTGTTTTTT.

CDR3 amino acids: CASSGSRSYEQYF. The CDR3 DNA reads TGTGCCAGCAGCGGGAGCCGATCCTACGAGCAGTACTTC. The chain recombines TRBV25-1 with TRBJ2-7; the D gene is possibly TRBD2 (6 bases). V lost 6 bases to trimming and J lost 1 base, with 10 bases between them. The CDR3 covers 13 residues. In germline, CDR1 is MGHDK, CDR2 SYGVNS.

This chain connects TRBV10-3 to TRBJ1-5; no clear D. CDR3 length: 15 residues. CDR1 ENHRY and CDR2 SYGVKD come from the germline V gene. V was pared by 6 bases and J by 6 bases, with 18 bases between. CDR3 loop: CAISLSVGVGQPQHF. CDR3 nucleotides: TGTGCCATCAGCCTATCCGTGGGAGTGGGTCAGCCCCAGCATTTT.

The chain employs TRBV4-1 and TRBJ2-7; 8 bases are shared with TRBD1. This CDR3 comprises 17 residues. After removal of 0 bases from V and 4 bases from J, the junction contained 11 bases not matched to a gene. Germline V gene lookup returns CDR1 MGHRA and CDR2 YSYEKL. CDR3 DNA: TGCGCCAGCAGCCAAGAGAAAGCAGGGGGCGCGAAATACGAGCAGTACTTC. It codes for CASSQEKAGGAKYEQYF.

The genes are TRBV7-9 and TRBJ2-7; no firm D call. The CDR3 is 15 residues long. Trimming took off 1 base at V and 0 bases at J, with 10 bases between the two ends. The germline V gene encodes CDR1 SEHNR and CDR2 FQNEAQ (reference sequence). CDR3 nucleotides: TGTGCCAGCAGCTTAGGTTTAGGGCTCTCCTACGAGCAGTACTTC. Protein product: CASSLGLGLSYEQYF. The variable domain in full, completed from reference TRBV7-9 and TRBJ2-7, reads DTGVSQNPRHKITKRGQNVTFRCDPISEHNRLYWYRQTLGQGPEFLTYFQNEAQLEKSRLLSDRFSAERPKGSFSTLEIQRTEQGDSAMYLCASSLGLGLSYEQYFGPGTRLTVT.

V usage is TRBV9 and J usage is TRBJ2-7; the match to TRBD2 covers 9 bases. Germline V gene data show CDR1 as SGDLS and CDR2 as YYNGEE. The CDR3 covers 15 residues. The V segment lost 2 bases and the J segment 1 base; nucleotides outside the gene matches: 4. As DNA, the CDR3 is TGTGCCAGCAGCGTTACTAGCGGGCATTCCTACGAGCAGTACTTC. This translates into CASSVTSGHSYEQYF.

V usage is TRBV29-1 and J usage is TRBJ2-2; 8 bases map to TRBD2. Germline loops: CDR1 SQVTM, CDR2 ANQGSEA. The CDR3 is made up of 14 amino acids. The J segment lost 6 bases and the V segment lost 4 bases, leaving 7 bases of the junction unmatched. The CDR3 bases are TGCAGCGTTGGGTTGCGGGAGGAAGCCGGGGAGCTGTTTTTT. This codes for CSVGLREEAGELFF.

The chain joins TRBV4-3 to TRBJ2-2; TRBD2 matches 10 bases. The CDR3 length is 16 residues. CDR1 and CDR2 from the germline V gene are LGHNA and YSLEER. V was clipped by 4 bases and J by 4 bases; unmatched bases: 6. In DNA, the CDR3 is TGCGCCAGCAGCCTAACCTGGACTAGCGGCACCGGGGAGCTGTTTTTT. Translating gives CASSLTWTSGTGELFF.

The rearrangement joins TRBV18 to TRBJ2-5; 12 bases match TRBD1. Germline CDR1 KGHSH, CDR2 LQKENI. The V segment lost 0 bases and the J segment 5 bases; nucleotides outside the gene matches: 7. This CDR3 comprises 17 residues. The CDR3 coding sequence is TGTGCCAGCTCACCACCGTCGGGACAGGGGGCGAGGGAGACCCAGTACTTC. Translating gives CASSPPSGQGARETQYF.

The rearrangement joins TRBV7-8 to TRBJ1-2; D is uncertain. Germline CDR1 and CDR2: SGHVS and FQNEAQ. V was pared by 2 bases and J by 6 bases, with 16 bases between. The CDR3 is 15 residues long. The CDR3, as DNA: TGTGCCAGCAGCTTATATGGCGGCAGAGACCATGGCTACACCTTC. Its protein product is CASSLYGGRDHGYTF.

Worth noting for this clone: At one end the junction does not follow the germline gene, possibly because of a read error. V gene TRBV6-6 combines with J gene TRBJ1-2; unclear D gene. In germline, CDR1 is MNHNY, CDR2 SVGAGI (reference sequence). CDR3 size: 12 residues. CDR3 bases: TGTGCCAGCAGGGGTGAGGGCCCGAACTCTTCCTTC. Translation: CASRGEGPNSSF.

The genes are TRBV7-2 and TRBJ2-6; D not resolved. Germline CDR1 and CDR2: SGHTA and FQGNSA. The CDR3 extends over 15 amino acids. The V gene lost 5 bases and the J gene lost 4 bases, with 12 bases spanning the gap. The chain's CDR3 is CASSASAPGANVLTF. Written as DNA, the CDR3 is TGTGCCAGCAGCGCATCAGCTCCCGGGGCCAACGTCCTGACTTTC. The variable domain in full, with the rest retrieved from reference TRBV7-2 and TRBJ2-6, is GAGVSQSPSNKVTEKGKDVELRCDPISGHTALYWYRQSLGQGLEFLIYFQGNSAPDKSGLPSDRFSAERTGGSVSTLTIQRTQQEDSAVYLCASSASAPGANVLTFGAGSRLTVL.

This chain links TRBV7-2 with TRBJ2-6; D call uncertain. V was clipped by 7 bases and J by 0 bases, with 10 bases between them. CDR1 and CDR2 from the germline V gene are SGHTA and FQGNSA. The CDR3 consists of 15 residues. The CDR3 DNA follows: TGTGCCAGCACCGCAGTCCGCTCTGGGGCCAACGTCCTGACTTTC. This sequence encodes CASTAVRSGANVLTF.

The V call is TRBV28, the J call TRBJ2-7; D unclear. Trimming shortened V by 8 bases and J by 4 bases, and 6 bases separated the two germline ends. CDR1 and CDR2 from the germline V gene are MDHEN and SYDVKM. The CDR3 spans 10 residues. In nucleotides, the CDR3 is TGTGCCAGCTTAGGGTACGAGCAGTACTTC. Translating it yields CASLGYEQYF. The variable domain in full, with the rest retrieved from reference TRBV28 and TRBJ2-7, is DVKVTQSSRYLVKRTGEKVFLECVQDMDHENMFWYRQDPGLGLRLIYFSYDVKMKEKGDIPEGYSVSREKKERFSLILESASTNQTSMYLCASLGYEQYFGPGTRLTVT.

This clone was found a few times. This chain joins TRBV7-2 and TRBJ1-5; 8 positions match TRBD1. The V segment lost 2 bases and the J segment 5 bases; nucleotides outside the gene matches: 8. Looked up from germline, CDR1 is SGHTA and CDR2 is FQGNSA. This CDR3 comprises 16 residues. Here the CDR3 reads CASSLRTGTGYQPQHF. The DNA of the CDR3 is TGTGCCAGCAGCTTACGAACCGGGACAGGCTATCAGCCCCAGCATTTT.

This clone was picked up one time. The CDR3 DNA follows: TGTGCCAGCAGACCCGACAGGGGTGGACACGAGCAGTACTTC. It is translated as CASRPDRGGHEQYF. The rearrangement links TRBV6-5 to TRBJ2-7; 8 positions agree with TRBD1. Germline V CDR1 and CDR2: MNHEY, SVGAGI. The CDR3 runs 14 residues. The trim removed 6 bases at V and 5 bases at J, leaving 9 bases unmatched.